The present T cell receptor beta chain was sequenced within a study of shared clonotypes between healthy human individuals. The CDR3 runs to 14 residues. Germline V gives CDR1 LNHDA, CDR2 SQIVND (reference sequence). The germline V and J ends were trimmed by 5 bases and 6 bases, with 17 bases remaining between them. Division of CD4+ cells produced a CD45RA+ naive subset and a CD45RA-negative memory subset. Every subset's genomic DNA went evenly onto several immunoSEQ plates. Libraries were prepared by immunoSEQ multiplex PCR; TCRdb keeps only in-frame clonotypes and omits some of them. The data hold fewer than 1.8 million clones, with just under 99% observed a single time.

The sequence derives from a young man in good health. The gene calls are TRBV19 and TRBJ2-7, with D unclear. The sample comprised naive CD4+ T cells sorted from blood. The subset: CD45RA+ positively selected. CDR3 amino acids: CASSPTGPTTEQYF. In DNA form, the CDR3 reads TGTGCCAGTAGTCCTACCGGCCCCACGACCGAGCAGTACTTC.